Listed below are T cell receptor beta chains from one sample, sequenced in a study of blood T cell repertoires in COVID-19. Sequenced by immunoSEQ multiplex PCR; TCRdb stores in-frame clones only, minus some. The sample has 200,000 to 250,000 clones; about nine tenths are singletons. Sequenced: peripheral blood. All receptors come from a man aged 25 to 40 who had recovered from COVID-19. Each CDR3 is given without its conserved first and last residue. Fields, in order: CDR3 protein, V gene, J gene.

ASSQTGTGYEKLF	TRBV4-1	TRBJ1-4
ASSPGTGYEKLF	TRBV4-1	TRBJ1-4
ASSQAQRGGGGNEQF	TRBV3-1/TRBV3-2	TRBJ2-1
ASSSWDRGEKLF	TRBV7-2	TRBJ1-4
ASSYTSGVVTGELF	TRBV13	TRBJ2-2
ASSLRQRSSPLH	TRBV7-2	TRBJ1-6
ASSSLDRAYEQY	TRBV5-5	TRBJ2-7
ASSQAGGAIQETQY	TRBV4-2	TRBJ2-5
ASSLGFARGNGYT	TRBV7-6	TRBJ1-2
ASSIDREDTQY	TRBV19	TRBJ2-3
SVGKGTTTDTQY	TRBV29-1	TRBJ2-3
ASSYDRRVYEQY	TRBV6-5	TRBJ2-7
ASSALGGLHNEQF	TRBV2	TRBJ2-1
ASSEGRYEQY	TRBV10-2	TRBJ2-7
ASSWMGLAGGYEQY	TRBV7-9	TRBJ2-7
ASSPSNNEQF	TRBV12-3/TRBV12-4	TRBJ2-1
ASSHRGTEAF	TRBV6-5	TRBJ1-1
ASSDRTGSGQPQH	TRBV6-4	TRBJ1-5
ASSSGGSTYTGELF	TRBV13	TRBJ2-2
ASSPQGGTSTDTQY	TRBV7-6	TRBJ2-3
ASSQQEENWSAGVT	TRBV4-1	TRBJ1-2
ASSDRVNQPQH	TRBV12-3/TRBV12-4	TRBJ1-5
ASSFRSSGGALKQY	TRBV7-2	TRBJ2-7
ASSLSTSGATTGELF	TRBV4-2	TRBJ2-2
ASSQEGRNSPLH	TRBV4-3	TRBJ1-6
ASSPGLAGVEQY	TRBV19	TRBJ2-7
ASSFRLAEEQF	TRBV4-1	TRBJ2-1
ASKDFPGGNIQY	TRBV5-1	TRBJ2-4
ASSLSPRRNQPQH	TRBV27	TRBJ1-5
ASGRTGDEQY	TRBV12-5	TRBJ2-7
ATSGDPGGQTDTQY	TRBV15	TRBJ2-3
ATSDNDQGYEQY	TRBV24-1	TRBJ2-7
ASSSGQPYEQY	TRBV7-8	TRBJ2-7
ASSLGLAGTDTQY	TRBV5-8	TRBJ2-3
ASTAYEQY	TRBV9	TRBJ2-7
ASSSTQGFTGELF	TRBV6-5	TRBJ2-2
ASSPRGGGDSPLH	TRBV5-1	TRBJ1-6
ASSRQGGNSPLH	TRBV11-3	TRBJ1-6
ASSDDTNAGAIY	TRBV9	TRBJ1-3
ASSSQRGASDTQY	TRBV6-2/TRBV6-3	TRBJ2-3
ASVDRVRNSPLH	TRBV10-1	TRBJ1-6
ASSLGRGFRTEAF	TRBV28	TRBJ1-1
ASSSGQGPGELF	TRBV7-2	TRBJ2-2
ASSLAGPNEQY	TRBV7-9	TRBJ2-7
SASGGGGYT	TRBV20-1	TRBJ1-2
ASSPPGLRNTIY	TRBV19	TRBJ1-3
ASSAWGTGNQPQH	TRBV9	TRBJ1-5
AISARTGAYEQY	TRBV10-3	TRBJ2-7
AISESTDRVHEQY	TRBV10-3	TRBJ2-7
ASSPWGQGNTEAF	TRBV7-8	TRBJ1-1
ASSVGERRSFYEQY	TRBV9	TRBJ2-7
ASSLSLATVEQY	TRBV27	TRBJ2-7
ASSLAPTGGGYEQY	TRBV5-1	TRBJ2-7